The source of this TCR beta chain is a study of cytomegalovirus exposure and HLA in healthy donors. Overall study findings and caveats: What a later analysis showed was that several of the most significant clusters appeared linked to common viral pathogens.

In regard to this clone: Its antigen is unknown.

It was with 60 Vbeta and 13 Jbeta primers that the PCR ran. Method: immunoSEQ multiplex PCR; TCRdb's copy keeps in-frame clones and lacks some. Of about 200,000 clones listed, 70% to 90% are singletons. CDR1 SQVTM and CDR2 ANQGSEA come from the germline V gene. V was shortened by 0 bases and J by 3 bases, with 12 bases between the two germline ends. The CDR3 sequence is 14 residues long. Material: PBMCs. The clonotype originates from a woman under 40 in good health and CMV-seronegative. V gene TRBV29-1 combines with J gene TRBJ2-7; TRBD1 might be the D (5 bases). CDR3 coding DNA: TGCAGCGTTGAAGATCCCAGGGTAGGCTACGAGCAGTACTTC. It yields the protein CSVEDPRVGYEQYF.